Listed below are T cell receptor beta chains from one sample, sequenced in a study of T cell responses to AZD1222 COVID-19 vaccine. The protocol was immunoSEQ multiplex PCR, while the TCRdb copy is restricted to in-frame clones and leaves out a portion. The sample has about 97,000 clones, around 87% seen once. Material: peripheral blood, obtained 28 days after the second AZD1222 dose. Receptors originate from an adult who received the AZD1222 COVID-19 vaccine. The CDR3 runs from the conserved cysteine through the conserved F or W. The D gene is left open where the match is weak. Size tells how often a clone was seen (once, few, many) or the class of an expanded clone, and some rows leave it out.

D gene,clone size,V gene,J gene,CDR3 DNA,CDR3 protein
.,few,TRBV27,TRBJ1-2,TGTGCCAGCAGTTTATACGATGGCTACACCTTC,CASSLYDGYTF
TRBD1,.,TRBV6-6,TRBJ2-1,TGTGCCAGCAGTTACTCGGGACAGGGAGGTTATGAGCAGTTCTTC,CASSYSGQGGYEQFF
.,.,TRBV9,TRBJ1-6,TGTGCCAGCAGCGTAGATGGGGTTCATTCACCCCTCCACTTT,CASSVDGVHSPLHF
.,.,TRBV4-2,TRBJ2-2,TGTGCCAGCAGCCTTGAGGATTCGGGCACCGGGGAGCTGTTTTTT,CASSLEDSGTGELFF
TRBD1,.,TRBV7-3,TRBJ1-2,TGTGCCAGCAGCCAGAACAGGGGGCATGGCTACACCTTC,CASSQNRGHGYTF
TRBD1,.,TRBV19,TRBJ1-1,TGTGCCAGTAGTATTCAGGGGGCCGGGGCTTTCTTT,CASSIQGAGAFF
.,.,TRBV6-6,TRBJ1-1,TGTGCCAGCAGTTACAGCAAGAACACTGAAGCTTTCTTT,CASSYSKNTEAFF
.,once,TRBV30,TRBJ2-6,TGTGCCTGGAGTCCAAAATCGGGTCGGGCTATATCTGGGGCCAACGTCCTGACTTTC,CAWSPKSGRAISGANVLTF
.,.,TRBV9,TRBJ2-5,TGTGCCAGCAGCGTTGGGGACATTAAAGAGACCCAGTACTTC,CASSVGDIKETQYF
.,.,TRBV6-6,TRBJ2-3,TGTGCCAGCCGCGGATCTAGCACAGATACGCAGTATTTT,CASRGSSTDTQYF
.,.,TRBV6-2/TRBV6-3,TRBJ2-3,TGTGCCAGCAGTTACCCCGTGACAGATACGCAGTATTTT,CASSYPVTDTQYF
.,.,TRBV5-4,TRBJ1-6,TGTGCCAGCAGGATAGGGAGCTCCTATAATTCACCCCTCCACTTT,CASRIGSSYNSPLHF
.,.,TRBV11-2,TRBJ2-1,TGTGCCAGCAGCCTCAACAGGGTACAGGGCAATGAGCAGTTCTTC,CASSLNRVQGNEQFF
TRBD1,.,TRBV12-3/TRBV12-4,TRBJ1-1,TGTGCCAGCACCGCGAGGGGGCTGACTGAAGCTTTCTTT,CASTARGLTEAFF
.,.,TRBV29-1,TRBJ2-7,TGCAGCGTCCGGTCTTACGAGCAGTACTTC,CSVRSYEQYF
.,.,TRBV11-1,TRBJ2-7,TGTGCCAGCAGCCCCTCGGTTGGCGAGCAGTACTTC,CASSPSVGEQYF
.,.,TRBV20-1,TRBJ1-3,TGCAGTGCTAGTTCCGGGGTCACTGGAAACACCATATATTTT,CSASSGVTGNTIYF
TRBD2,.,TRBV29-1,TRBJ2-1,TGCAGCGCCAAGGGACTAGCGGAAACTGTCTACAATGAGCAGTTCTTC,CSAKGLAETVYNEQFF
.,.,TRBV4-2,TRBJ2-7,TGTGCCAGCAGCCAAGTTGCTACAGCCCCCTACGAGCAGTACTTC,CASSQVATAPYEQYF
.,.,TRBV5-1,TRBJ2-3,TGCGCCAGCAGCTTCGGGCAGAGCACAGATACGCAGTATTTT,CASSFGQSTDTQYF
.,.,TRBV7-8,TRBJ2-3,TGTGCCAGCAGCTTAGCGATTAGCCCAGATACGCAGTATTTT,CASSLAISPDTQYF
TRBD1,.,TRBV12-3/TRBV12-4,TRBJ1-2,TGTGCCAGCGGACAGGGGAACTATGGCTACACCTTC,CASGQGNYGYTF
.,.,TRBV28,TRBJ1-2,TGTGCCAGCAGTTTAGACGGGAGGGGAGGGGTCCATGGCTACACCTTC,CASSLDGRGGVHGYTF
TRBD1,.,TRBV19,TRBJ1-2,TGTGCCAGTAGTACGACCGCACGGACAGGGGGAGGGGGCTACACCTTC,CASSTTARTGGGGYTF
.,.,TRBV9,TRBJ2-3,TGTGCCAGCAGCGCGGACCCAGATACGCAGTATTTT,CASSADPDTQYF
TRBD1,.,TRBV3-1/TRBV3-2,TRBJ1-4,TGTGCCAGCAGCCAAGATATCGACCGGGACAGCTGGGAAAAACTGTTTTTT,CASSQDIDRDSWEKLFF
.,.,TRBV5-1,TRBJ2-3,TGCGCCAGCAGTCCCCCGGGGGTCTCCACAGATACGCAGTATTTT,CASSPPGVSTDTQYF
TRBD2,once,TRBV2,TRBJ2-7,TGTGCCAGCAGTGAAGGAGCGGGAGCCTCCTACGAGCAGTACTTC,CASSEGAGASYEQYF
TRBD2,.,TRBV29-1,TRBJ2-1,TGCAGCGTGGCGGGGGGTGAGCCCTACAATGAGCAGTTCTTC,CSVAGGEPYNEQFF
.,.,TRBV2,TRBJ1-3,TGTGCCAGCAGTGCCTCAACTGGAAACACCATATATTTT,CASSASTGNTIYF
.,many,TRBV11-2,TRBJ1-2,TGTGCCAGCAGCCCGCCAGGAGTATATGGCTACACCTTC,CASSPPGVYGYTF
.,.,TRBV28,TRBJ1-5,TGTGCCAGCCGACAGTTACCCAGCAATCAGCCCCAGCATTTT,CASRQLPSNQPQHF
TRBD1,.,TRBV5-6,TRBJ2-5,TGTGCCAGCAGCCAAGTCGGACAGGGGACAGAGACCCAGTACTTC,CASSQVGQGTETQYF
TRBD1,.,TRBV7-9,TRBJ1-1,TGTGCCAGCAGCTTAACGCAGGGGGAAAACACTGAAGCTTTCTTT,CASSLTQGENTEAFF
.,.,TRBV14,TRBJ2-7,TGTGCCAGCAGCCGGAAAACCCGGGACTGGCACGAGCAGTACTTC,CASSRKTRDWHEQYF
TRBD2,.,TRBV6-1,TRBJ2-7,TGTGCCAGCAGTGAACGGGCGGGGGGGCCGTACGAGCAGTACTTC,CASSERAGGPYEQYF
.,.,TRBV30,TRBJ1-2,TGTGCCTGGAGTGCGGCGGCTGGGAGCTACACCTTC,CAWSAAAGSYTF
.,once,TRBV5-1,TRBJ2-2,TGCGCCAGGCCAGGGTCCGGGGAGCTGTTTTTT,CARPGSGELFF
.,.,TRBV27,TRBJ2-2,TGTGCCAGCAGTTTAAGAGGGGCCGGGGAGCTGTTTTTT,CASSLRGAGELFF
.,.,TRBV20-1,TRBJ2-1,TGCAGTGCTACCTCCCAGGGTGAGCAGTTCTTC,CSATSQGEQFF
.,.,TRBV4-1,TRBJ1-5,TGCGCCAGCAGCCAAGAGGGGGGGGCGTCTGGACAGCCCCAGCATTTT,CASSQEGGASGQPQHF
.,.,TRBV14,TRBJ1-1,TGTGCCAGCAGCCAGCTGGGACGGATGAACACTGAAGCTTTCTTT,CASSQLGRMNTEAFF
TRBD1,.,TRBV5-1,TRBJ1-2,TGCGCCACCCAAGTCCCGGGACAGACTAACTATGGCTACACCTTC,CATQVPGQTNYGYTF
TRBD1,.,TRBV18,TRBJ1-3,TGTGCCAGCTCACCTATCGGACAGGGGGCTATTGGAAACACCATATATTTT,CASSPIGQGAIGNTIYF
TRBD2,.,TRBV6-2/TRBV6-3,TRBJ2-2,TGTGCCAGCAGCACTCCTCGATCAGGGAGACTAGCGGGTTCCGGGGAGCTGTTTTTT,CASSTPRSGRLAGSGELFF
TRBD1,.,TRBV6-5,TRBJ2-2,TGTGCCAGCAGTCGGACAGGGCGGGCGACCGGGGAGCTGTTTTTT,CASSRTGRATGELFF
.,.,TRBV19,TRBJ2-7,TGTGCCACCCTCCGTTCTCGGGCCTCCGAGCAGTACTTC,CATLRSRASEQYF
.,few,TRBV18,TRBJ2-6,TGTGCCAGCTCACCAAGACGGATCTCTGGGGCCAACGTCCTGACTTTC,CASSPRRISGANVLTF
TRBD1,.,TRBV5-4,TRBJ1-2,TGTGCCAGCAGCTCCGGGACAGGGCTTCGGTCTAACTATGGCTACACCTTC,CASSSGTGLRSNYGYTF
.,.,TRBV15,TRBJ1-5,TGTGCCACCAGCAGAGATCTCCTTCAGCCCCAGCATTTT,CATSRDLLQPQHF
TRBD1,.,TRBV5-4,TRBJ2-7,TGTGCCAGCAGTCCGGCAGGGGGCTACGAGCAGTACTTC,CASSPAGGYEQYF
.,.,TRBV7-2,TRBJ2-1,TGTGCCAGCAGCTTAGGTCTAGCGTCCTACAATGAGCAGTTCTTC,CASSLGLASYNEQFF
.,.,TRBV6-6,TRBJ1-3,TGTGCCAGCAGTACGAGGAAGAGCCAAGGAAACACCATATATTTT,CASSTRKSQGNTIYF
TRBD1,.,TRBV5-1,TRBJ1-4,TGCGCCAGCAAGACAGGGGCTAACGAAAAACTGTTTTTT,CASKTGANEKLFF
.,.,TRBV19,TRBJ1-1,TGTGCCAGTAGCGCTCTGTCAGAGAACACTGAAGCTTTCTTT,CASSALSENTEAFF
TRBD1,.,TRBV2,TRBJ2-7,TGTGCCAGCAGAACAACCCCTGGACAGGCCCTACCCTTC,CASRTTPGQALPF
.,.,TRBV3-1/TRBV3-2,TRBJ2-1,TGTGCCAGCAGCCCCCTCGAACCCCTACCCTCCTACTCCTACAATGAGCAGTTCTTC,CASSPLEPLPSYSYNEQFF
.,.,TRBV10-2,TRBJ2-2,TGCGCCAGCACCGGACAGCTGGGTACCGGGGAGCTGTTTTTT,CASTGQLGTGELFF